Shown below are 27 T cell receptor beta chains from a single sample sequenced in a study of molecular identifiers for immune sequencing clone quantification. In TCRdb, the PCR reads were re-called with MiXCR into one record per CDR3 protein. The top ten hold 0.85% of the sample, which has over 600,000 distinct CDR3 sequences, roughly 21% seen once. Sequencing was carried out using naive CD8+ T cells from blood, with Jurkat cell RNA spiked in. The subset: FACS-sorted CD8+CD4-CCR7+CD45RA+ naive T cells. The receptors come from a human donor in good health. Some libraries in this study had Jurkat cell RNA spiked in.

A note on this clonotype: This may be a read error, as it is one base from a much larger clone. The chain uses TRBV19 and TRBJ1-1; D unclear. V was shortened by 5 bases and J by 0 bases, with 10 bases between the two germline ends. Germline lookup yields CDR1 LNHDA and CDR2 SQIVND (reference sequence). The length of the CDR3 is 14 residues. Here the CDR3 reads CASSGVYLNTEAFF. The CDR3 DNA sequence: TGTGCCAGTAGTGGAGTATATCTGAACACTGAAGCTTTCTTT.

There are many counts of this clonotype. The genes are TRBV5-4 and TRBJ2-7; the D is unclear. V gave up 0 bases and J gave up 7 bases, with 5 bases separating them. CDR1 and CDR2 from the germline V gene are SGHNT and YYREEE (reference sequence). The CDR3 covers 11 residues. The CDR3 here is CASSLAMEQYF. As DNA, the CDR3 is TGTGCCAGCAGCTTGGCGATGGAGCAGTACTTC.

The rearrangement uses TRBV2 and TRBJ2-1; D is possibly TRBD2 (6 bases). Trimming shortened V by 3 bases and J by 0 bases, and 12 bases separated the two germline ends. The CDR3 loop spans 16 amino acids. Germline V CDR1 and CDR2: SNHLY, FYNNEI. The CDR3 DNA follows: TGTGCCAGCAGTGAGCGGGACGTAAGCTCCTACAATGAGCAGTTCTTC. It is translated as CASSERDVSSYNEQFF.

This clonotype was counted many times. This sequence joins TRBV7-9 and TRBJ2-7; D may correspond to TRBD1 or TRBD2 (5 bases each). Germline values: CDR1 SEHNR, CDR2 FQNEAQ (reference sequence). The V end lost 7 bases, the J end lost 0 bases, and 16 bases lay between the germline ends. This CDR3 has 15 residues. The CDR3, as DNA: TGTGCCAGCATATCCGCCGGGACGGCCTCCTACGAGCAGTACTTC. It translates to CASISAGTASYEQYF.

This clonotype was counted many times. V and J are TRBV20-1 and TRBJ2-4, with a tentative D call TRBD2 (6 bases). The CDR3 is 15 amino acids. Germline lookup yields CDR1 DFQATT and CDR2 SNEGSKA (reference sequence). V was shortened by 2 bases and J by 0 bases, with 11 bases between the two germline ends. The CDR3 DNA reads TGCAGTGCTAGAATTAGCGGATTAGCCAAAAACATTCAGTACTTC. This gives the protein CSARISGLAKNIQYF.

Turning to this clonotype: A much larger clone differs from this one at a single base, so this may be a read error. The V and J genes are TRBV7-9 and TRBJ2-1; D perhaps matches TRBD2 (6 bases). V lost 4 bases and J lost 9, with 28 bases in between. CDR1 and CDR2 (germline): SEHNR, FQNEAQ (reference sequence). The CDR3 has 18 amino acids. The CDR3 DNA follows: TGTGCCAGCAGCTCAACCTCGCGGGGACTCCCCCTGTACGTTGAGCAGTTCTTC. It codes for CASSSTSRGLPLYVEQFF.

Ten or more counts support this clonotype. The V gene is TRBV30, the J gene TRBJ2-3; D is unresolved. V lost 4 bases and J lost 1, with 18 bases in between. The CDR3 covers 16 residues. Germline CDR1 is GTSNPN and CDR2 is SVGIG (reference sequence). The CDR3 region is CAWTSVNVYGTDTQYF. In DNA form, the CDR3 reads TGTGCCTGGACAAGCGTCAATGTTTATGGCACAGATACGCAGTATTTT.

With respect to this clonotype: The CDR3 end shows no conserved phenylalanine or tryptophan, and so a read error is likely. The gene calls are TRBV30 and TRBJ2-3; 8 nucleotides line up with TRBD2. With V trimmed by 1 base and J by 1 base, 1 base remained unmatched. CDR1 GTSNPN and CDR2 SVGIG come from the germline V gene (reference sequence). The CDR3 covers 14 residues. CDR3 nucleotide sequence: TGTGCCTGGAGTGGGCGGGGGGGCACAGATACGCAGTATTGT. Residues: CAWSGRGGTDTQYC.

This clonotype has just a few counts. The chain employs TRBV4-1 and TRBJ2-3, with 7 bases that match TRBD1. This CDR3 is 16 amino acids long. After removal of 0 bases from V and 6 bases from J, the junction contained 9 bases not matched to a gene. Germline CDR1 is MGHRA and CDR2 is YSYEKL. The CDR3 sequence is CASSQDLQGLGDTQYF. Here the CDR3 DNA reads TGCGCCAGCAGCCAAGATTTACAGGGGCTGGGGGATACGCAGTATTTT.

This clonotype was observed at least ten times. The V call is TRBV27, the J call TRBJ1-1; D possibly corresponds to TRBD1 (5 bases). The CDR3 runs to 17 residues. V was clipped by 2 bases and J by 0 bases, with 16 bases between them. Germline V gene data show CDR1 as MNHEY and CDR2 as SMNVEV (reference sequence). CDR3 sequence (DNA): TGTGCCAGCAGTTTACGGCCCCGAGACAGTTTGAACACTGAAGCTTTCTTT. This translates into CASSLRPRDSLNTEAFF.

This clonotype came up many times. J is TRBJ2-5 and V is TRBV20-1, with TRBD2 matching 7 bases. V shed 3 bases and J 0 bases; nucleotides not matched to a gene: 7. The CDR3 covers 15 residues. CDR1 is DFQATT, CDR2 SNEGSKA, per germline (reference sequence). CDR3 loop: CSASPGGGYQETQYF. CDR3 nucleotide sequence: TGCAGTGCTAGCCCGGGGGGAGGGTACCAAGAGACCCAGTACTTC.

The chain joins TRBV7-9 to TRBJ2-7; 11 positions agree with TRBD2. The germline V gene encodes CDR1 SEHNR and CDR2 FQNEAQ (reference sequence). Losses at the gene ends were 5 bases for V and 5 bases for J; bases not matched to a gene: 11. The CDR3 is made up of 16 amino acids. CDR3 nucleotides: TGTGCCAGCAGCCCACTAGCGGGAGAAAATTTTGACGAGCAGTACTTC. Amino acid sequence: CASSPLAGENFDEQYF. The full variable domain, completed using reference TRBV7-9 and TRBJ2-7, is DTGVSQNPRHKITKRGQNVTFRCDPISEHNRLYWYRQTLGQGPEFLTYFQNEAQLEKSRLLSDRFSAERPKGSFSTLEIQRTEQGDSAMYLCASSPLAGENFDEQYFGPGTRLTVT.

As for this clonotype: It may be a read error: a sequence one base away is much more abundant. The J gene is TRBJ2-7, the V gene TRBV5-1, with 7 positions matching TRBD1. This CDR3 comprises 15 residues. CDR1 and CDR2 (germline): SGHRS, YFSETQ. The J segment lost 7 bases and the V segment lost 3 bases, leaving 13 bases of the junction unmatched. The CDR3 DNA reads TGCGCCAGCAGCTACACAGGGGCCCCTACAGAAGAGCAGTACTTC. As protein: CASSYTGAPTEEQYF.

In the case of this clonotype: Just one base apart from a much larger clone, this may be a read error. As DNA, the CDR3 is TGCGCCAGCAGCCAAGATCAGGGGACAGAGGGCACTGAAGCTTTCTTT. Protein product: CASSQDQGTEGTEAFF. The genes are TRBV4-3 and TRBJ1-1; TRBD1 agrees at 7 bases. Looked up from germline, CDR1 is LGHNA and CDR2 is YSLEER. Trimming cost V 0 bases and J 4 bases; bases outside gene matches: 8. The CDR3 has 16 amino acids.

Details on this clonotype: A junction boundary mismatches the germline segment, possibly from a read error. The J gene is TRBJ2-3, the V gene TRBV6-2 or TRBV6-3, with TRBD1 identical over 9 bases. The CDR3 is 12 amino acids. Looked up from germline, CDR1 is MNHEY and CDR2 is SVGEGT. CDR3 sequence: CASWTGADTQCF. In DNA, the CDR3 is TGTGCCAGCTGGACAGGGGCTGATACGCAGTGTTTT.

The rearrangement links TRBV24-1 to TRBJ2-1; 11 nucleotides line up with TRBD1. Trimming took 3 bases from V and 9 from J; bases not matched to a gene: 12. This CDR3 contains 17 residues. The V gene's germline CDR1 is KGHDR and CDR2 SFDVKD. Here the CDR3 reads CATSDLAVGQGASEQFF. The CDR3 DNA reads TGTGCCACCAGTGATCTTGCAGTTGGACAGGGGGCCAGTGAGCAGTTCTTC.

The V call is TRBV6-2 or TRBV6-3, the J call TRBJ2-4; 14 bases fit TRBD2. Germline V gene sequence: CDR1 MNHEY, CDR2 SVGEGT. J was trimmed by 3 bases and V by 6 bases; bases with no gene match: 25. This CDR3 comprises 23 residues. CDR3 region: CASRDRTITQTSGRVDVKNIQYF. As DNA, the CDR3 is TGTGCCAGCAGGGACAGAACAATAACACAGACTAGCGGGAGGGTGGACGTCAAAAACATTCAGTACTTC.

Only a few counts were recorded for this clonotype. V gene TRBV24-1 combines with J gene TRBJ2-1, with D tentatively TRBD1 (5 bases). This CDR3 has 16 amino acids. Germline lookup yields CDR1 KGHDR and CDR2 SFDVKD. The ends were cut back, 0 bases at V and 0 bases at J, with 8 bases in the middle. Here the CDR3 DNA reads TGTGCCACCAGTGATTTGTCAGGGCCCTCCTACAATGAGCAGTTCTTC. This sequence encodes CATSDLSGPSYNEQFF.

This clonotype has ten or more counts. V usage is TRBV6-5 and J usage is TRBJ2-1; D unresolved. V lost 0 bases to trimming and J lost 8 bases, with 17 bases between them. CDR3 length equals 16 residues. Germline V lookup: CDR1 MNHEY, CDR2 SVGAGI. For the CDR3, the DNA is TGTGCCAGCAGTTACTCGGTATACTCCCTCCGGGATGAGCAGTTCTTC. Translating it yields CASSYSVYSLRDEQFF.

Ten or more counts support this clonotype. This chain uses TRBV7-2 with TRBJ2-3; 12 positions agree with TRBD2. The CDR3 covers 15 residues. V shed 5 bases and J 5 bases; nucleotides not matched to a gene: 5. Germline V gene lookup returns CDR1 SGHTA and CDR2 FQGNSA. This CDR3 reads CASSQLAGGVDTQYF. For the CDR3, the DNA is TGTGCCAGCAGCCAACTAGCGGGAGGTGTAGATACGCAGTATTTT.

The table lists this clonotype with many counts. The chain is built from TRBV10-2 and TRBJ1-2; 8 bases are shared with TRBD1. CDR3 length: 14 amino acids. The germline V gene has CDR1 WSHSY and CDR2 SAAADI. With V trimmed by 6 bases and J by 2 bases, 5 bases remained unmatched. The CDR3 nucleotides are TGCGCCAGCAGCCCGACAGGGGACAACTATGGCTACACCTTC. Translated, it gives CASSPTGDNYGYTF.

The table lists this clonotype with many counts. DNA of the CDR3: TGCAGTGCTAGAGATCCTGACGGGGGGGCCTTGGTTAGCACAGATACGCAGTATTTT. This encodes CSARDPDGGALVSTDTQYF. The V gene is TRBV20-1, the J gene TRBJ2-3; 8 bases are a match to TRBD2. The CDR3 runs to 19 residues. The junction had 14 bases not matched to a gene; V was cut back by 0 bases and J by 0 bases. The germline V gene encodes CDR1 DFQATT and CDR2 SNEGSKA (reference sequence).

At least ten counts were recorded for this clonotype. V usage is TRBV28 and J usage is TRBJ2-2; 9 bases are a match to TRBD1. The CDR3 contains 17 residues. Unmatched junction bases numbered 12, after V lost 5 bases and J lost 5 bases. CDR1 is MDHEN, CDR2 SYDVKM, per germline. CDR3 loop: CASSPMAGQGWTGELFF. Written as DNA, the CDR3 is TGTGCCAGCAGTCCAATGGCGGGACAGGGCTGGACCGGGGAGCTGTTTTTT.

This clonotype came up many times. The chain uses TRBV9 and TRBJ2-7; 7 nucleotides agree with TRBD2. The length of the CDR3 is 15 residues. V dropped 4 bases and J dropped 2; count of bases not matched to a gene: 9. Germline CDR1 reads SGDLS; CDR2 reads YYNGEE. The CDR3 coding sequence is TGTGCCAGCAGCCCAGGGCCCGGGACTACCTACGAGCAGTACTTC. Protein: CASSPGPGTTYEQYF.

This clonotype was seen ten or more times. The chain couples TRBV27 to TRBJ2-7; 7 positions match TRBD2. This CDR3 is 12 amino acids long. Germline V CDR1 and CDR2: MNHEY, SMNVEV (reference sequence). With 10 bases clipped from V and 2 bases from J, the junction kept 5 bases outside the gene matches. DNA for the CDR3: TGTGCCACCCGGGGGGTTCCCTACGAGCAGTACTTC. It translates to CATRGVPYEQYF.

Regarding this clonotype: This may arise from a read error, as a much more abundant clone is one base away. The rearrangement links TRBV7-9 to TRBJ1-4, with D tentatively TRBD1 (6 bases). Germline loops: CDR1 SEHNR, CDR2 FQNEAQ (reference sequence). The CDR3 is 16 amino acids. This chain's CDR3 is CASSLATGSTNEKPFF. The CDR3 DNA reads TGTGCCAGCAGCTTAGCCACAGGGTCAACTAATGAAAAACCGTTTTTT.

The CDR3 DNA reads as TGTGCCAGCCGCCCCCTGGGGGGAGACACAGATACGCAGTATTTT. Translation: CASRPLGGDTDTQYF. This chain joins TRBV7-9 and TRBJ2-3; tentative D call: TRBD2 (6 bases). The CDR3 spans 15 residues. CDR1 is SEHNR, CDR2 FQNEAQ, per germline (reference sequence). The V end lost 8 bases, the J end lost 2 bases, and 17 bases lay between the germline ends.